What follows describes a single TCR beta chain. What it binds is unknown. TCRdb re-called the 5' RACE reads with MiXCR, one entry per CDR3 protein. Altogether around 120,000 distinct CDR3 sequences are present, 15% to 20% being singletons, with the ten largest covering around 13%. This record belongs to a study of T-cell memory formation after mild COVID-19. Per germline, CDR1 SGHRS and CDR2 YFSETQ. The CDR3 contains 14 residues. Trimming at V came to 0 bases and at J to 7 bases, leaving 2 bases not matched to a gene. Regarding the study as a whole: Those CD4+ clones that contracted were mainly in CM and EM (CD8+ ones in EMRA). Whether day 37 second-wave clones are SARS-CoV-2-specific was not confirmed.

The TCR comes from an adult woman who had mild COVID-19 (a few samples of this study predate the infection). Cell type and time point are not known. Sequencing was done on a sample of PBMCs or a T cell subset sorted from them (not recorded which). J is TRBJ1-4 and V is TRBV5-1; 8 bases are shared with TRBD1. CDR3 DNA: TGCGCCAGCAGCTTGGGACAGGGGAGTGAAAAACTGTTTTTT. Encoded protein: CASSLGQGSEKLFF.